This TCR beta chain was profiled in a study of blood T cell repertoires in COVID-19. Turning to the study itself: In each case, the material was cDNA or gDNA derived from T cells, B-cell-depleted T cells, or PBMCs.

The germline gives CDR1 MGHRA, CDR2 YSYEKL. This CDR3 is 13 amino acids long. Trimming took 4 bases from V and 12 from J; bases not matched to a gene: 8. In the authors' methods: Nucleated cell number was recorded as an estimate derived from reference gene primer amplification. Profiled with immunoSEQ multiplex PCR; TCRdb holds only in-frame clones, not every one. The V and J calls and clone size are taken from that table; D and trimming were inferred from the DNA. The sample holds around 400,000 clones, roughly nine tenths seen once. Participants, about 18 to 90 years old, spanned around 26 US areas. Participants had their cohort set by participant-reported clinical history.

The rearrangement links TRBV4-1 to TRBJ1-2, with 10 bases identical to TRBD1. What was sequenced was PBMCs or T cells enriched from blood (not recorded which). The receptor was derived from a woman in her thirties or forties who had been exposed to COVID-19. Here the CDR3 reads CASSLEGTGVNTF. As DNA, the CDR3 is TGCGCCAGCAGCCTCGAAGGGACAGGGGTAAACACCTTC.